This T cell receptor (beta chain) was sequenced in a study of technical replicates of blood from a handful of donors. Method: immunoSEQ multiplex PCR; TCRdb's copy keeps in-frame clones and lacks some. The repertoire consists of under 90,000 clones, with 85% to 95% occurring once and the leading ten covering over 0.2%. This clonotype originated in a human donor in good health. The sequencing sample was made of T cells isolated from PBMCs.

This chain's CDR3 is CAQQAQGGGEQYF. CDR3 DNA sequence: TGTGCGCAGCAGGCCCAGGGGGGAGGCGAGCAGTACTTC. The J gene is TRBJ2-7, the V gene TRBV7-9, with D maybe TRBD1 (7 bases). Germline CDR1 is SEHNR and CDR2 is FQNEAQ (reference sequence). This CDR3 contains 13 residues.